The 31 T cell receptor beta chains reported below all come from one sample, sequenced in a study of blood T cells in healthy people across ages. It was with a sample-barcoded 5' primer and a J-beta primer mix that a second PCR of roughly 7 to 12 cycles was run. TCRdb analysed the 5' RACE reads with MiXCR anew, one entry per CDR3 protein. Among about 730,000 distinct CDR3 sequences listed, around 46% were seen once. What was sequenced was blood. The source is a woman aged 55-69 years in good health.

CDR3 sequence reads: CSVLRQGGTEAFF. CDR3 nucleotide sequence: TGCAGCGTTCTGAGACAGGGGGGTACTGAAGCTTTCTTT. The chain is built from TRBV29-1 and TRBJ1-1, with TRBD1 matching 9 bases. The CDR3 covers 13 residues. Germline V gives CDR1 SQVTM, CDR2 ANQGSEA. Trimming removed 5 bases from V and 5 bases from J; junction bases left unmatched: 6.

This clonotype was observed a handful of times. The CDR3 bases are TGCGCCAGCAGCCCCGGAGTAGCGGGGTGTGAGCAGTTCTTC. It specifies CASSPGVAGCEQFF. V is TRBV5-1 and J is TRBJ2-1; TRBD2 aligns across 8 bases. The J segment lost 9 bases and the V segment lost 4 bases, leaving 9 bases of the junction unmatched. CDR1 and CDR2 from the germline V gene are SGHRS and YFSETQ. The CDR3 loop spans 14 amino acids.

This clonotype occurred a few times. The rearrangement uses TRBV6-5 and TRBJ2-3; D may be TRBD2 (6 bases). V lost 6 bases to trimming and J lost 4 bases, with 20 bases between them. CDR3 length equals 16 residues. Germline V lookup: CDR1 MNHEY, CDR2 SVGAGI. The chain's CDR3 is CASSTNGGPTSDTQYF. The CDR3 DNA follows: TGTGCCAGCAGCACTAACGGGGGACCCACCTCAGATACGCAGTATTTT.

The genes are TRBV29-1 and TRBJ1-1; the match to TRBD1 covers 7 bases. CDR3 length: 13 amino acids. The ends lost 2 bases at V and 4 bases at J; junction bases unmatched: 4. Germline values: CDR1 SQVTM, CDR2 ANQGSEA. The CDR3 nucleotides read TGCAGCGTTGAAACACAGGGGAGCACTGAAGCTTTCTTT. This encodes CSVETQGSTEAFF.

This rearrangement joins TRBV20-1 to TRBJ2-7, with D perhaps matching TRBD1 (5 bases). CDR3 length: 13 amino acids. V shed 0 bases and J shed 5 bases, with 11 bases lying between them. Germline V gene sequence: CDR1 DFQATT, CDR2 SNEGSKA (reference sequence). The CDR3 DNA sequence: TGCAGTGCTAGAGACAGGGCTTTCAACGAGCAGTACTTC. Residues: CSARDRAFNEQYF.

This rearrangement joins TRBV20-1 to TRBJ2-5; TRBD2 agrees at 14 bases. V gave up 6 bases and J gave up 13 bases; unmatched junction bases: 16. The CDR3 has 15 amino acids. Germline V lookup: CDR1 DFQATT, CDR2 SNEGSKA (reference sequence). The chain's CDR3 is CSAQGFRTSGRLWYF. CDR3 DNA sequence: TGCAGTGCCCAAGGATTCCGGACTAGCGGGAGGTTGTGGTACTTC.

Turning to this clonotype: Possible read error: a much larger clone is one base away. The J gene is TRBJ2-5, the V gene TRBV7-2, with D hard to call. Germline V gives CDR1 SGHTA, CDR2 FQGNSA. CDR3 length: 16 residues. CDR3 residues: CASSLVSARRGETPYF. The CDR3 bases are TGTGCCAGCAGCTTAGTTTCAGCACGGCGAGGCGAGACCCCGTACTTC.

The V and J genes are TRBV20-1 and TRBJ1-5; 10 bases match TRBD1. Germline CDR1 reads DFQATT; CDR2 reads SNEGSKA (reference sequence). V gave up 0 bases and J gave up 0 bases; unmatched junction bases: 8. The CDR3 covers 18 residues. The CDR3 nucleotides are TGCAGTGCTAGAGAGCCGGGACAGGGGAAAAATAGCAATCAGCCCCAGCATTTT. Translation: CSAREPGQGKNSNQPQHF.

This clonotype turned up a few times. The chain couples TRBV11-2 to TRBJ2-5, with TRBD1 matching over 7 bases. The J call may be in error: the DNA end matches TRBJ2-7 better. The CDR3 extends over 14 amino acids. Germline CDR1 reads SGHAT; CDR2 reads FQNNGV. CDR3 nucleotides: TGTGCCAGCACCCTGGGCCGGGACAGTTACGAGCAGTACTTC. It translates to CASTLGRDSYEQYF.

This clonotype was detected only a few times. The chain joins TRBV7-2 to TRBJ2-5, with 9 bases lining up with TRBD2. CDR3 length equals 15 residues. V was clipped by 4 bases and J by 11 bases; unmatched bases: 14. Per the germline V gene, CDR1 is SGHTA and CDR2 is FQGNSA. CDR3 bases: TGTGCCAGCAGCTCGGGACTAGCCGGTCCAAGGGAGCAGTACTTC. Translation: CASSSGLAGPREQYF.

The CDR3 DNA follows: TGTGCCAGCAGCCAAAGTGGGGGGCAGGCTAACTATGGCTACACCTTC. Translated, it gives CASSQSGGQANYGYTF. The chain employs TRBV3-1 and TRBJ1-2, with D possibly matching TRBD1 (6 bases). Trimming removed 2 bases from V and 0 bases from J, with 13 bases in between. The CDR3 has 16 residues. In germline, CDR1 is LGHDT, CDR2 YNNKEL (reference sequence).

The CDR3 spells CASSLRTGPQETQYF. For the CDR3, the DNA is TGCGCCAGCAGCTTAAGGACAGGGCCTCAAGAGACCCAGTACTTC. The chain links TRBV5-1 to TRBJ2-5, with 8 nucleotides matching TRBD1. The CDR3 covers 15 residues. Germline V CDR1 and CDR2: SGHRS, YFSETQ. J gave up 2 bases and V 2 bases, and 5 bases lay outside the gene matches.

The CDR3 protein is CAIRWSANFEAFF. In DNA, the CDR3 is TGTGCCATCAGATGGAGCGCCAATTTTGAAGCTTTCTTT. The V call is TRBV10-3, the J call TRBJ1-1; D not certain. Trimming pared 6 bases from V and 7 bases from J, leaving 15 bases between. This CDR3 comprises 13 residues. Germline V CDR1 and CDR2: ENHRY, SYGVKD.

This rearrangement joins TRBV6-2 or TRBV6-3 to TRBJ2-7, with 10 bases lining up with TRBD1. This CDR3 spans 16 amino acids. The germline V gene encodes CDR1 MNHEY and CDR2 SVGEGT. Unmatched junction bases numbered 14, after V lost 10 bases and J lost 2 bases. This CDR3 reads CANSPGRDRGAYEQYF. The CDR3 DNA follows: TGTGCCAACAGCCCCGGCCGGGACAGGGGCGCCTACGAGCAGTACTTC.

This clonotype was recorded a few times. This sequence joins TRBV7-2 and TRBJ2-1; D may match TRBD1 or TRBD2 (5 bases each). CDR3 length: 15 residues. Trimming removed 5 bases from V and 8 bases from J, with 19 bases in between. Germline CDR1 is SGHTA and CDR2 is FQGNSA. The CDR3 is CASSNVWGFADEQFF. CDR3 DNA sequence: TGTGCCAGCAGCAACGTTTGGGGGTTTGCGGATGAGCAGTTCTTC.

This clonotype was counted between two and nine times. CDR3 protein: CSASGTSPNGEQFF. As DNA, the CDR3 is TGCAGTGCCTCCGGGACTAGCCCTAACGGTGAGCAGTTCTTC. The gene calls are TRBV20-1 and TRBJ2-1; 9 nucleotides align to TRBD2. Trimming cost V 6 bases and J 9 bases; bases outside gene matches: 12. The CDR3 sequence is 14 residues long. Per germline, CDR1 DFQATT and CDR2 SNEGSKA (reference sequence).

The DNA of the CDR3 is TGCGCCAGCAGCTTTGGACAGGAGAATGAAAAACTGTTTTTT. Its translation: CASSFGQENEKLFF. The chain combines TRBV5-1 with TRBJ1-4, with 7 positions matching TRBD1. J was trimmed by 5 bases and V by 2 bases; bases with no gene match: 3. The germline CDR1 and CDR2 sequences are SGHRS and YFSETQ. CDR3 length: 14 amino acids. The full variable domain, in which reference TRBV5-1 and TRBJ1-4 provide the parts outside the CDR3, is KAGVTQTPRYLIKTRGQQVTLSCSPISGHRSVSWYQQTPGQGLQFLFEYFSETQRNKGNFPGRFSGRQFSNSRSEMNVSTLELGDSALYLCASSFGQENEKLFFGSGTQLSVL.

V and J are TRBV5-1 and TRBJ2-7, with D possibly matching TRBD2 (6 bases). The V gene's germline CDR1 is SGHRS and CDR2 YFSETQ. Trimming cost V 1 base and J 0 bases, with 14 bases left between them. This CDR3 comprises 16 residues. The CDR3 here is CASSLRVGGTSYEQYF. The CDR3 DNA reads TGCGCCAGCAGCTTGCGGGTCGGGGGAACCTCCTACGAGCAGTACTTC. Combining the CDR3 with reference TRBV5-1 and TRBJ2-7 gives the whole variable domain KAGVTQTPRYLIKTRGQQVTLSCSPISGHRSVSWYQQTPGQGLQFLFEYFSETQRNKGNFPGRFSGRQFSNSRSEMNVSTLELGDSALYLCASSLRVGGTSYEQYFGPGTRLTVT.

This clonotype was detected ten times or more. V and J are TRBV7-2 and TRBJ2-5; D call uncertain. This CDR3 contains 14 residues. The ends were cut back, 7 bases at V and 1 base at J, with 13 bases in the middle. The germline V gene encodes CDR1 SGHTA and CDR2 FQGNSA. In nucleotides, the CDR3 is TGTGCCAGCACCTCAAGCGTTAGCCAAGAGACCCAGTACTTC. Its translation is CASTSSVSQETQYF.

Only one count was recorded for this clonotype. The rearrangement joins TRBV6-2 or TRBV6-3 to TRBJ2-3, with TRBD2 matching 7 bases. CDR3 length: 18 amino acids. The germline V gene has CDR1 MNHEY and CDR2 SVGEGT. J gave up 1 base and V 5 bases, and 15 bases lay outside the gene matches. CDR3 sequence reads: CASSRPFSLAFGTDTQYF. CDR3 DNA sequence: TGTGCCAGCAGTCGCCCCTTCTCACTAGCGTTCGGCACAGATACGCAGTATTTT.

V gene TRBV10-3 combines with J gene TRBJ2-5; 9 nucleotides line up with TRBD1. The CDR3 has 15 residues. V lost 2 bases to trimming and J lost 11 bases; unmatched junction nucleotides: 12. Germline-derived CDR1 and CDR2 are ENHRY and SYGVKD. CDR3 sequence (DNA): TGTGCCATCAGTGAGGATAACAGGGGGCGGGGTGAGCAGTACTTC. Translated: CAISEDNRGRGEQYF.

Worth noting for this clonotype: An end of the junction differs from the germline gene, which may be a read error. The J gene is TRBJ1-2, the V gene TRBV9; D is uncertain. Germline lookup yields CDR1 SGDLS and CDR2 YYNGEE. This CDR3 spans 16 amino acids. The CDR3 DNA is TGTGCCAGCAGCGTAGGCGTGCAGAGACCTAACTATGACTACACCTTC. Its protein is CASSVGVQRPNYDYTF.

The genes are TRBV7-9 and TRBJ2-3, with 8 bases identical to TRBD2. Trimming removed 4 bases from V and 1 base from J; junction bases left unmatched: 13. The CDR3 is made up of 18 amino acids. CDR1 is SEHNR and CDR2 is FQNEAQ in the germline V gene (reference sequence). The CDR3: CASSSDRSGGLRTDTQYF. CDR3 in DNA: TGTGCCAGCAGCTCGGATAGGTCGGGAGGGCTACGCACAGATACGCAGTATTTT.

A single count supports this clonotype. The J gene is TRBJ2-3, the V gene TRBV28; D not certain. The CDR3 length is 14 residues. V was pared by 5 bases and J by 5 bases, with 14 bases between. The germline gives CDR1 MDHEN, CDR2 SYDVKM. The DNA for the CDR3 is TGTGCCAGCAGTGCCGTCACGACCGGAGATACGCAGTATTTT. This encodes CASSAVTTGDTQYF. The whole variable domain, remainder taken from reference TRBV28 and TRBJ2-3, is DVKVTQSSRYLVKRTGEKVFLECVQDMDHENMFWYRQDPGLGLRLIYFSYDVKMKEKGDIPEGYSVSREKKERFSLILESASTNQTSMYLCASSAVTTGDTQYFGPGTRLTVL.

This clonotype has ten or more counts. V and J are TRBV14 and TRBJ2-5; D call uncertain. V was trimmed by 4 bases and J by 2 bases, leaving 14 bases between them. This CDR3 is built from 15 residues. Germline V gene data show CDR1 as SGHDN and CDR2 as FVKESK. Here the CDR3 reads CASSPQRTSQETQYF. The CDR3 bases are TGTGCCAGCAGCCCGCAAAGGACCTCGCAAGAGACCCAGTACTTC.

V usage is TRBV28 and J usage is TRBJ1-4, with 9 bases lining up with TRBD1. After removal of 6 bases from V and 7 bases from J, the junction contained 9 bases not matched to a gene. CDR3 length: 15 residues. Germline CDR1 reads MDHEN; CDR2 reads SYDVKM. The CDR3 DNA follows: TGTGCCAGCAGCATAAAACAGGGGGCGACTGAAAAACTGTTTTTT. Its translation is CASSIKQGATEKLFF.

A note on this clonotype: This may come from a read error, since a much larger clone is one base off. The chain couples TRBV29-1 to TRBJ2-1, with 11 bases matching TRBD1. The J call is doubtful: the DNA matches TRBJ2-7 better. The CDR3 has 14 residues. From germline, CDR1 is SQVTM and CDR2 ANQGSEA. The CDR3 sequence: CSLRDRGAYNEQYF. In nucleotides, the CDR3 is TGCAGCCTAAGGGACAGGGGGGCCTACAATGAGCAGTACTTC.

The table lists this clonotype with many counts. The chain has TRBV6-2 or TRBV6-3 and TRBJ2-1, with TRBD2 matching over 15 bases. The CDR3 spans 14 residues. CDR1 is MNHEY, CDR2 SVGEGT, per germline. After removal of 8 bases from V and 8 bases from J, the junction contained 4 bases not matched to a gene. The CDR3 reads CASPRTSGRDEQFF. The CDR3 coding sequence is TGTGCCAGCCCTAGGACTAGCGGGAGGGATGAGCAGTTCTTC.

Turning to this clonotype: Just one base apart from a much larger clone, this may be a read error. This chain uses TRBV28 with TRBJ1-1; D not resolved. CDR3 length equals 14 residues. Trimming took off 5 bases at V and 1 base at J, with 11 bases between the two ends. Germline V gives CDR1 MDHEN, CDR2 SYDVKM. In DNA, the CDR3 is TGTGCCAGCAGTGTCCGGATTGGGAACACTGAAGCTTTCTTT. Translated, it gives CASSVRIGNTEAFF.

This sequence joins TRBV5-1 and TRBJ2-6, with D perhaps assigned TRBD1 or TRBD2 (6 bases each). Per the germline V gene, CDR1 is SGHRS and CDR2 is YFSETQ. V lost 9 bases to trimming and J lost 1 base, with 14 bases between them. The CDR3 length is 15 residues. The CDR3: CATRLGGSGANVLTF. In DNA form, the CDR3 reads TGCGCCACTCGCCTAGGGGGGTCTGGGGCCAACGTCCTGACTTTC.

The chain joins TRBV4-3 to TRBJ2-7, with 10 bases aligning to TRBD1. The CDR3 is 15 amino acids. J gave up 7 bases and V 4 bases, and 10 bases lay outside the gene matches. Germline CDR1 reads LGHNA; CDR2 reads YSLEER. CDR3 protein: CASSPVGTGANEQYF. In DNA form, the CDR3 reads TGCGCCAGCAGCCCTGTGGGGACAGGGGCCAATGAGCAGTACTTC.